These 5 T cell receptor beta chains were all obtained from the same sample, sequenced in a study of blood T cell repertoires in COVID-19 (dated by TCRdb to about 2020). Receptor amplification or capture employed the immunoSEQ multiplex PCR assay. TCRdb's version of the immuneACCESS table is confined to in-frame rearrangements and falls short of the full clone set. An unresolved V gene accounts for under half of the shortfall where checked; the remainder is of unknown origin. Here the sample has 350,000 or so clones; approximately 89% occur a single time. The ten largest clones capture 3% to 4.5% of the sample. Material for sequencing was peripheral blood. These receptors originate from a woman aged 55-69 years with COVID-19, enrolled during active disease.

This CDR3 is CASYAGAGVMQPQHF. In nucleotides, the CDR3 is TGTGCCAGCTATGCGGGGGCAGGGGTAATGCAGCCCCAGCATTTT. The chain carries TRBV28 and TRBJ1-5, with TRBD1 as a possible D gene (6 bases). This CDR3 has 15 amino acids. Per germline, CDR1 MDHEN and CDR2 SYDVKM. Trimming pared 8 bases from V and 7 bases from J, leaving 21 bases between. The whole variable domain, remainder taken from reference TRBV28 and TRBJ1-5, is DVKVTQSSRYLVKRTGEKVFLECVQDMDHENMFWYRQDPGLGLRLIYFSYDVKMKEKGDIPEGYSVSREKKERFSLILESASTNQTSMYLCASYAGAGVMQPQHFGDGTRLSIL.

The J gene is TRBJ2-7, the V gene TRBV18; D remains ambiguous. The CDR3 is 13 amino acids. Germline V gene sequence: CDR1 KGHSH, CDR2 LQKENI. The V end lost 4 bases, the J end lost 4 bases, and 11 bases lay between the germline ends. CDR3: CASSLQNRYEQYF. CDR3 DNA: TGTGCCAGCTCACTCCAGAATCGTTACGAGCAGTACTTC.

This chain joins TRBV5-1 and TRBJ2-5; maybe TRBD2 (6 bases). The V gene lost 3 bases and the J gene lost 5 bases, with 14 bases spanning the gap. Germline-derived CDR1 and CDR2 are SGHRS and YFSETQ. The CDR3 is made up of 14 amino acids. This chain's CDR3 is CASSSPQAGETQYF. Written as DNA, the CDR3 is TGCGCCAGCAGCTCCCCCCAAGCGGGTGAGACCCAGTACTTC. The full variable domain, its missing parts supplied by reference TRBV5-1 and TRBJ2-5, is KAGVTQTPRYLIKTRGQQVTLSCSPISGHRSVSWYQQTPGQGLQFLFEYFSETQRNKGNFPGRFSGRQFSNSRSEMNVSTLELGDSALYLCASSSPQAGETQYFGPGTRLLVL.

V usage is TRBV21-1 and J usage is TRBJ1-3. TRBV21-1 is classified as a pseudogene. The CDR3 runs to 19 residues. CDR3 region: CTSSKGRPAIASSGNTIYF. Here the CDR3 DNA reads TGTACCAGCAGCAAAGGGCGGCCGGCCATCGCCTCCTCTGGAAACACCATATATTTT.

The J gene is TRBJ1-2, the V gene TRBV7-8, with a possible D match to TRBD1 (6 bases). Looked up from germline, CDR1 is SGHVS and CDR2 is FQNEAQ. V gave up 6 bases and J gave up 4 bases, with 21 bases separating them. CDR3 length: 16 residues. The CDR3 protein is CASSSAAGAYIYGYTF. In DNA, the CDR3 is TGTGCCAGCAGTTCCGCGGCGGGGGCGTACATCTATGGCTACACCTTC.